The rows below give T cell receptor beta chains drawn from one sample of a study of stem cell transplantation in POMP-related autoinflammatory disease. TCRdb keeps only in-frame clones here, not all; method: immunoSEQ multiplex PCR. The sample yields several hundred clones, 65% to 85% seen once. Material: CD4+ follicular helper T cells (Tfh) from PBMCs, obtained before stem cell transplantation. Receptors originate from a human donor with POMP-related autoinflammation and immune dysregulation (PRAID). The CDR3 runs from the conserved cysteine through the conserved F or W. A D gene is named only where the DNA matches it firmly. Clone size is given for some rows only: seen once, a few or many times, or a class if the clone is expanded.

clone size: -; D gene: TRBD2; V gene: TRBV2; J gene: TRBJ2-4; CDR3 DNA: TGTGCCAGCAGTGATCCCCTAGCGGGAAACATTCAGTACTTC; CDR3 protein: CASSDPLAGNIQYF
clone size: -; D gene: -; V gene: TRBV7-2; J gene: TRBJ2-4; CDR3 DNA: TGTGCCAGCAGCTTAGTTGGGATATATGGAAACATTCAGTACTTC; CDR3 protein: CASSLVGIYGNIQYF
clone size: few; D gene: -; V gene: TRBV2; J gene: TRBJ1-5; CDR3 DNA: TGTGCCAGCAGTGTAAATAGCAATCAGCCCCAGCATTTT; CDR3 protein: CASSVNSNQPQHF
clone size: -; D gene: -; V gene: TRBV29-1; J gene: TRBJ2-3; CDR3 DNA: TGCAGCGTTGAAGATCTTCCGGGTGACAACACAGATACGCAGTATTTT; CDR3 protein: CSVEDLPGDNTDTQYF
clone size: -; D gene: -; V gene: TRBV18; J gene: TRBJ1-3; CDR3 DNA: TGTGCCAGCTCACCCGAGCGACACTTCTCTGGAAACACCATATATTTT; CDR3 protein: CASSPERHFSGNTIYF
clone size: -; D gene: -; V gene: TRBV5-1; J gene: TRBJ2-1; CDR3 DNA: TGCGCCAGCAGCAGTAGGTACCCCCCTGAGCAGTTCTTC; CDR3 protein: CASSSRYPPEQFF
clone size: -; D gene: TRBD1; V gene: TRBV25-1; J gene: TRBJ2-1; CDR3 DNA: TGTGCCAGCAGTAGCACAGGGGGCTTTTCCTACAATGAGCAGTTCTTC; CDR3 protein: CASSSTGGFSYNEQFF
clone size: -; D gene: -; V gene: TRBV2; J gene: TRBJ2-2; CDR3 DNA: TGTGCCAGCAGTCAAGGGACATCTCTGGCCGGGGAGCTGTTTTTT; CDR3 protein: CASSQGTSLAGELFF
clone size: once; D gene: -; V gene: TRBV21-1; J gene: TRBJ2-1; CDR3 DNA: TGTGCCAGCAGTCCTCCTGACCGGGACAGGGGTTTAGCGTGGCACAATGAGCAGTTCTTC; CDR3 protein: CASSPPDRDRGLAWHNEQFF
clone size: -; D gene: TRBD2; V gene: TRBV5-1; J gene: TRBJ2-3; CDR3 DNA: TGCGCCAGCAGCTTGGCTCTAGCGGGGGACACAGATACGCAGTATTTT; CDR3 protein: CASSLALAGDTDTQYF
clone size: -; D gene: -; V gene: TRBV11-3; J gene: TRBJ2-3; CDR3 DNA: TGTGCCAGCAGCTTAGGAGGGGCGACAGATACGCAGTATTTT; CDR3 protein: CASSLGGATDTQYF
clone size: few; D gene: TRBD2; V gene: TRBV7-9; J gene: TRBJ2-5; CDR3 DNA: TGTGCCAGCAGCCCGGGACTAGCGGGAGTAGAGACCCAGTACTTC; CDR3 protein: CASSPGLAGVETQYF